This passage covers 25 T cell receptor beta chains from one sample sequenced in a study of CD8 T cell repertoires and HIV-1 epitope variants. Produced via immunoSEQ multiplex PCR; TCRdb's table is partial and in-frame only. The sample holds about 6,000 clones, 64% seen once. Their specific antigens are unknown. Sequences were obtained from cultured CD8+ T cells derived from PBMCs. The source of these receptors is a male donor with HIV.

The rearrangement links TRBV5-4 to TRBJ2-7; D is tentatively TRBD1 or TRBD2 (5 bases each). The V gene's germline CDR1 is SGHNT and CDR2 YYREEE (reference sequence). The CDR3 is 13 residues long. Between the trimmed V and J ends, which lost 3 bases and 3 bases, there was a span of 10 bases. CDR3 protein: CASSWGTSYEQYF. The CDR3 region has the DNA TGTGCCAGCAGCTGGGGGACGAGCTACGAGCAGTACTTC.

The CDR3 loop is CASSVAPTGSAEKLFF. The DNA of the CDR3 is TGCGCCAGCAGCGTGGCCCCGACAGGTTCGGCTGAAAAACTGTTTTTT. The rearrangement links TRBV5-1 to TRBJ1-4, with a possible D match to TRBD1 (6 bases). Germline-derived CDR1 and CDR2 are SGHRS and YFSETQ. Trimming shortened V by 4 bases and J by 7 bases, and 20 bases separated the two germline ends. This CDR3 is 16 amino acids long. Drawing the rest from reference TRBV5-1 and TRBJ1-4, the complete variable domain is KAGVTQTPRYLIKTRGQQVTLSCSPISGHRSVSWYQQTPGQGLQFLFEYFSETQRNKGNFPGRFSGRQFSNSRSEMNVSTLELGDSALYLCASSVAPTGSAEKLFFGSGTQLSVL.

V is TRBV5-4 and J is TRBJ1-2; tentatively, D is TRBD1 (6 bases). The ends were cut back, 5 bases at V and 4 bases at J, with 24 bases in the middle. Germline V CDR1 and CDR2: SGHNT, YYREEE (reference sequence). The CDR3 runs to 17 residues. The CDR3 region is CASRAVGGALGVYGYTF. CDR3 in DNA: TGTGCCAGCAGAGCTGTCGGGGGGGCCCTAGGGGTCTATGGCTACACCTTC.

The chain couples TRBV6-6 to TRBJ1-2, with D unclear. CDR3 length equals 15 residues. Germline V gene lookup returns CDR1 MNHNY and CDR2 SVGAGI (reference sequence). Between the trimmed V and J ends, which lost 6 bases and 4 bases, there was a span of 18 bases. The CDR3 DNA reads TGTGCCAGCAGCCCCATTGTTGGAGACGGCTATGGCTACACCTTC. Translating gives CASSPIVGDGYGYTF.

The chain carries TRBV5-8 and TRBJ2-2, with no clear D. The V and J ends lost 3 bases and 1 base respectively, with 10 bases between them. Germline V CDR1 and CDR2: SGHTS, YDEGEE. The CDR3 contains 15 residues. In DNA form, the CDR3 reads TGTGCCAGCAGCTCCGACACCCAGAACACCGGGGAGCTGTTTTTT. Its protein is CASSSDTQNTGELFF.

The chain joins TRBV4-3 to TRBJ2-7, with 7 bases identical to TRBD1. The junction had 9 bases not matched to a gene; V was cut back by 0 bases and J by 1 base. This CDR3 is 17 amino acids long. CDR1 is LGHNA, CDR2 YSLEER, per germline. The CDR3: CASSQDLGDRTSYEQYF. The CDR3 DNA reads TGCGCCAGCAGCCAAGATCTTGGGGACAGAACGTCCTACGAGCAGTACTTC.

Here the CDR3 DNA reads TGTGCCAGTGGGAATTCCGGGACAGGAGGGGAACATGAGCAGTTCTTC. Translation gives CASGNSGTGGEHEQFF. The V gene is TRBV19, the J gene TRBJ2-1; TRBD1 aligns across 8 bases. This CDR3 has 16 amino acids. Germline V gene sequence: CDR1 LNHDA, CDR2 SQIVND (reference sequence). V shed 8 bases, J shed 8 bases, and the junction held 17 bases outside the gene matches.

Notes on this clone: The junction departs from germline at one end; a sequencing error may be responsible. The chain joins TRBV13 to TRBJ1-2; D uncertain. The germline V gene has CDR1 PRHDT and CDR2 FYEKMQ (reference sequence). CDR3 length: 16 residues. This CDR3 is CASSQDPPDLDYGYTF. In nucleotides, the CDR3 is TGCGCCAGCAGCCAAGATCCCCCAGACTTGGACTATGGCTACACCTTC.

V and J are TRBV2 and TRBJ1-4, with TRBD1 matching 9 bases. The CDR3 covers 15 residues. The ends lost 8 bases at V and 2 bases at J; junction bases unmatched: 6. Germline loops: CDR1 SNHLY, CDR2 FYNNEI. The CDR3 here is CASGGTGRTNEKLFF. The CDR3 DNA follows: TGTGCCAGCGGTGGGACAGGGAGGACTAATGAAAAACTGTTTTTT.

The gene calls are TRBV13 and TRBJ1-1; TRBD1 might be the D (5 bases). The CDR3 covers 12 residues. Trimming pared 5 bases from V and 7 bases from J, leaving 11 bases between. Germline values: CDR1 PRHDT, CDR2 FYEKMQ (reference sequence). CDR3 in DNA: TGTGCCAGCAGCCCACCGGGACGTGAAGCTTTCTTT. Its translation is CASSPPGREAFF.

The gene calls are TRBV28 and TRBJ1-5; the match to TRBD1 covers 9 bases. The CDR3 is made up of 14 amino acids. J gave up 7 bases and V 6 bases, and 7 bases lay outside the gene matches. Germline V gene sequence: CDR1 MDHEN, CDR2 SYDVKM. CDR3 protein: CASSSTGGEQPQHF. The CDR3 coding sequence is TGTGCCAGCAGCTCGACAGGGGGGGAACAGCCCCAGCATTTT.

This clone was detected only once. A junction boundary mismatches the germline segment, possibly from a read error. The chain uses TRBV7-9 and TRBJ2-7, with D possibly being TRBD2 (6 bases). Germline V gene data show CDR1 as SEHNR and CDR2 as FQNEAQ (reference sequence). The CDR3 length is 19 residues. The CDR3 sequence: CASSQEPGAGALSSYEQYF. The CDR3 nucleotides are TGCGCCAGCAGCCAAGAGCCGGGAGCGGGCGCCCTGAGCTCCTACGAGCAGTACTTC.

CDR3 amino acids: CASTGKPNQPQHF. The DNA of the CDR3 is TGTGCCAGCACAGGTAAGCCGAATCAGCCCCAGCATTTT. The gene calls are TRBV28 and TRBJ1-5; D ambiguous. The CDR3 is made up of 13 amino acids. The germline gives CDR1 MDHEN, CDR2 SYDVKM. V lost 7 bases and J 4 bases, leaving 11 bases between the germline ends.

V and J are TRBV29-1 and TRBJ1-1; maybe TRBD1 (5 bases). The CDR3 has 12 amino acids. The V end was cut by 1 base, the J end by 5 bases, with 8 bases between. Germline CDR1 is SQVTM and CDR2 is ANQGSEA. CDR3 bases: TGCAGCGTTGAAGGGGGGGGGACTGAAGCTTTCTTT. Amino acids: CSVEGGGTEAFF.

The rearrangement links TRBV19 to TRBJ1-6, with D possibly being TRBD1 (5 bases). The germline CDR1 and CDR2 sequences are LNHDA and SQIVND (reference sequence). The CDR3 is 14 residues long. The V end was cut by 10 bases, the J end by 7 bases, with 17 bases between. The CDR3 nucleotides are TGTGCCACCTGCCCAGGGCTTGGAAATTCACCCCTCCACTTT. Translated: CATCPGLGNSPLHF.

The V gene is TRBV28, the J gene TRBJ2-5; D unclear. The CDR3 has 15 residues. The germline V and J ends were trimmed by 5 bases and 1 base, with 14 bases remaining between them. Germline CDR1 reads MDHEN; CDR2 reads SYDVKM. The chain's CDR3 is CASSPLAGFQETQYF. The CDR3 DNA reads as TGTGCCAGCAGTCCCTTAGCCGGGTTCCAAGAGACCCAGTACTTC.

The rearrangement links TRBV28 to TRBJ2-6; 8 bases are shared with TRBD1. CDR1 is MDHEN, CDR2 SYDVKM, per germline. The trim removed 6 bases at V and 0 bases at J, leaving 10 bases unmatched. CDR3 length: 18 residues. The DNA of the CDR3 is TGTGCCAGCAGCGTAGGGGGACAGGATTACTCTGGGGCCAACGTCCTGACTTTC. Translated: CASSVGGQDYSGANVLTF.

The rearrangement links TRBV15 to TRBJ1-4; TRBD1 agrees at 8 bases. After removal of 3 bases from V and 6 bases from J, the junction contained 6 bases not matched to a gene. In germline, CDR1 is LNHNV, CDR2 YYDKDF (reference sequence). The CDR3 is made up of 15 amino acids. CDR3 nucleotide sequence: TGTGCCACCAGCAGCTCCAGGGGGCTGGATGAAAAACTGTTTTTT. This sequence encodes CATSSSRGLDEKLFF.

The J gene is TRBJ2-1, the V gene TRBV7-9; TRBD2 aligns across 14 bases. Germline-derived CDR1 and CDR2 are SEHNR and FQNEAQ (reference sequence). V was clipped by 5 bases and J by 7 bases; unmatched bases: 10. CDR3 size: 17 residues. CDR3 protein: CASSPGTSGRERNEQFF. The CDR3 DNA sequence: TGTGCCAGCAGCCCCGGGACTAGCGGGAGAGAGAGGAATGAGCAGTTCTTC. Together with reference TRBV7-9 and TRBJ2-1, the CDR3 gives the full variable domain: DTGVSQNPRHKITKRGQNVTFRCDPISEHNRLYWYRQTLGQGPEFLTYFQNEAQLEKSRLLSDRFSAERPKGSFSTLEIQRTEQGDSAMYLCASSPGTSGRERNEQFFGPGTRLTVL.

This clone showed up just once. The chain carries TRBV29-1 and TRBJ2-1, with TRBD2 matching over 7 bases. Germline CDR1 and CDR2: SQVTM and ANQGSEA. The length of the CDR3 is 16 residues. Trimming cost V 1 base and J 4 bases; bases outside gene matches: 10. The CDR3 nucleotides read TGCAGCGTTGAAGCACTCGGGGGGATCATATACAATGAGCAGTTCTTC. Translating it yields CSVEALGGIIYNEQFF.

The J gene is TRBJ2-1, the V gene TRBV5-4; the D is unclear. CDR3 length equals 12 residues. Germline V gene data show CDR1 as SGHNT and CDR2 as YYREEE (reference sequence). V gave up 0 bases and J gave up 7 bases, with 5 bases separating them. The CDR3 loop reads CASSLGRNEQFF. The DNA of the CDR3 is TGTGCCAGCAGCTTGGGCAGAAATGAGCAGTTCTTC.

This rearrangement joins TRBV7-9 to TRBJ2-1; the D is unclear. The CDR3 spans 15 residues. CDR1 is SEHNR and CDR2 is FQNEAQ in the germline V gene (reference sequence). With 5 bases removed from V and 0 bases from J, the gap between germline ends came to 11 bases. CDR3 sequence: CASSRTLSSYNEQFF. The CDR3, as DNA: TGTGCCAGCAGCCGCACACTAAGCTCCTACAATGAGCAGTTCTTC.

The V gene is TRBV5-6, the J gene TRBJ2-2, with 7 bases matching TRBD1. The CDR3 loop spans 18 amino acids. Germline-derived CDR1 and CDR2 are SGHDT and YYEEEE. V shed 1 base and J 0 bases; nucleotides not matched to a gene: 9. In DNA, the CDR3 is TGTGCCAGCAGCTTGTTAGGAGCCGGGACAGCGAACACCGGGGAGCTGTTTTTT. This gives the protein CASSLLGAGTANTGELFF.

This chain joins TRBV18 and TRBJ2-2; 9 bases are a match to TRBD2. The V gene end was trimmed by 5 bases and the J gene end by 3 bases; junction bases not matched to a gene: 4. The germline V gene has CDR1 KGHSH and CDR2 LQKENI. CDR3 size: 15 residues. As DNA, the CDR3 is TGTGCCAGCTCAAGGACTAGCGACTACACCGGGGAGCTGTTTTTT. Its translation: CASSRTSDYTGELFF.

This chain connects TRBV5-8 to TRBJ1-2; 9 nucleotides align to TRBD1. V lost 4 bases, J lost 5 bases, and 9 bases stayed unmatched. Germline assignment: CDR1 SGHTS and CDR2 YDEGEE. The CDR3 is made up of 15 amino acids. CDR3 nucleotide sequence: TGTGCCAGCAGCCTGGGACAGGGAATTCCTTATGGCTACACCTTC. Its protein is CASSLGQGIPYGYTF.